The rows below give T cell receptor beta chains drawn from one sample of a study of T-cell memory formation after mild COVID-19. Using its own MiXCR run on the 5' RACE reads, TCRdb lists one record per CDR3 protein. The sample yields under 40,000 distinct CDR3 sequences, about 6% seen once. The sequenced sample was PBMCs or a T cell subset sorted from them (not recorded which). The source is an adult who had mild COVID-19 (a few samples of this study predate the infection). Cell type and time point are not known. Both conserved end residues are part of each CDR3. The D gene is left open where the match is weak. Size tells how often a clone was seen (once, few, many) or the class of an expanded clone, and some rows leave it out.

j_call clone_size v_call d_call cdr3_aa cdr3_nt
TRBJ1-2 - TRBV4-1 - CASSQAILRAATF TGCGCCAGCAGCCAAGCGATACTACGGGCGGCAACCTTC
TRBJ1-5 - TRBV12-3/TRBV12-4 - CASSRTEQNQPQHF TGTGCCAGCAGCCGGACAGAACAAAATCAGCCCCAGCATTTT
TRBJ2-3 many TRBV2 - CASRYEKDTQYF TGTGCCAGCAGATACGAGAAAGATACGCAGTATTTT
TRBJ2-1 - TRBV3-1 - CASSPIRLSEQFF TGTGCCAGCAGCCCCATACGACTTTCCGAGCAGTTCTTC
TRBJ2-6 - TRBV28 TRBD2 CAVWGGDSGANVLTF TGTGCCGTATGGGGAGGGGACTCTGGGGCCAACGTCCTGACTTTC
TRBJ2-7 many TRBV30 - CAWSSGFYEQYF TGTGCCTGGAGTTCAGGGTTCTACGAGCAGTACTTC
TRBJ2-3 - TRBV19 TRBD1 CASSIKGALTDTQYF TGTGCCAGTAGTATAAAGGGGGCTTTGACAGATACGCAGTATTTT
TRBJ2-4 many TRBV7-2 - CASSERFGLNIQYF TGTGCCAGCAGCGAGCGGTTCGGGCTAAACATTCAGTACTTC
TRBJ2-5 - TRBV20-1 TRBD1 CSARTGGFQETQYF TGCAGTGCCAGGACAGGGGGATTCCAAGAGACCCAGTACTTC
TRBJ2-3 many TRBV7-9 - CASSQGLAPGDTQYF TGTGCCAGCAGCCAAGGACTGGCTCCAGGGGATACGCAGTATTTT
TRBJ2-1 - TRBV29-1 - CSVEGAGSNEQFF TGCAGCGTTGAGGGGGCAGGGTCCAATGAGCAGTTCTTC
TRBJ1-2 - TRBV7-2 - CASSSDRLYGYTF TGTGCCAGCAGCTCCGACAGACTCTATGGCTACACCTTC
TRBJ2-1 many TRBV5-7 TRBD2 CASSFFELAVYNEQFF TGTGCCAGCAGCTTTTTCGAACTAGCGGTTTACAATGAGCAGTTCTTC
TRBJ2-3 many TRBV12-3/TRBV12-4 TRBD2 CASSFGLADTDTQYF TGTGCCAGCAGTTTTGGACTAGCGGACACAGATACGCAGTATTTT
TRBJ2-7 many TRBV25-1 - CASSETHRNYEQYF TGTGCCAGCAGTGAAACCCACAGAAACTACGAGCAGTACTTC
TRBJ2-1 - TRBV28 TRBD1 CASTRTGGLGNEQFF TGTGCCAGCACCCGGACAGGGGGATTAGGGAATGAGCAGTTCTTC
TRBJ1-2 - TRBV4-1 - CASSQPRQGAGGYTF TGCGCCAGCAGCCAGCCAAGGCAGGGTGCGGGAGGCTACACCTTC
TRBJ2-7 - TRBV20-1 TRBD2 CSALPRTSAEQYF TGCAGTGCTCTTCCTAGGACTAGCGCCGAGCAGTACTTC
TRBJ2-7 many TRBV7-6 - CASGPLQGRAYEQYF TGTGCCAGCGGCCCTCTACAGGGACGGGCCTACGAGCAGTACTTC
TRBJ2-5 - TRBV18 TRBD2 CASSPPSGRETQYF TGTGCCAGCTCACCACCTAGCGGGCGGGAGACCCAGTACTTC
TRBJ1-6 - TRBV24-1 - CATSDGTYNSPLHF TGTGCCACCAGTGATGGGACATATAATTCACCCCTCCACTTT
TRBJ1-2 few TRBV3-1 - CASSRHSDYGYTF TGTGCCAGCAGCCGGCACAGTGACTATGGCTACACCTTC